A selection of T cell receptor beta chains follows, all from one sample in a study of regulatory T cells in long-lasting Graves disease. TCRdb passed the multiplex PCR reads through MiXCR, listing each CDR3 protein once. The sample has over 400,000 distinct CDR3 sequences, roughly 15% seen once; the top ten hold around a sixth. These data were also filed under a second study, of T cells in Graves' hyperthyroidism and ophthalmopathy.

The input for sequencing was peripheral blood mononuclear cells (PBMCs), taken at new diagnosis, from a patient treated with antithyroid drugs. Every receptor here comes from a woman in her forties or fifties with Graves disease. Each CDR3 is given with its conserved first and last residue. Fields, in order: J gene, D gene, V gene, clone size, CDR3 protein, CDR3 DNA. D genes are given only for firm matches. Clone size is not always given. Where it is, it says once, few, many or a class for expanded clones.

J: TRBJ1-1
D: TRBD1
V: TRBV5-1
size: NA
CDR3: CASSFAQGGNTEAFF
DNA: TGCGCCAGCAGCTTTGCCCAGGGGGGGAACACTGAAGCTTTCTTT

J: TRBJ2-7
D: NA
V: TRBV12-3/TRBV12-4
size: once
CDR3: CASSFQSGQKAYEQYF
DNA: TGTGCCAGCAGTTTCCAATCGGGACAAAAAGCCTACGAGCAGTACTTC

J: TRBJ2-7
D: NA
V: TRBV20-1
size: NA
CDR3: CSARFPPYEQYF
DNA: TGCAGTGCTAGATTCCCCCCCTACGAGCAGTACTTC

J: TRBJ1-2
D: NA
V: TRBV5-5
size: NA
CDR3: CASSLFGADGYTF
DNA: TGTGCCAGCAGCTTGTTCGGGGCGGATGGCTACACCTTC

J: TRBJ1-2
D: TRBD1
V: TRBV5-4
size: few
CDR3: CASSPDRGFNYGYTF
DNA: TGTGCCAGCAGCCCCGACAGGGGGTTCAACTATGGCTACACCTTC

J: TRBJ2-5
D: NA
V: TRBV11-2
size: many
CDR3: CASSFLGETQYF
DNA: TGTGCCAGCAGCTTCCTTGGGGAGACCCAGTACTTC

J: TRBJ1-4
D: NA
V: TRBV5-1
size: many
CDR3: CASSLGTQGTEKLFF
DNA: TGCGCCAGCAGCTTGGGTACCCAGGGGACTGAAAAACTGTTTTTT

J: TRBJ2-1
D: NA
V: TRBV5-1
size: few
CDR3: CASSGRLSYNEQFF
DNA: TGCGCCAGCAGCGGCAGGCTGTCCTACAATGAGCAGTTCTTC

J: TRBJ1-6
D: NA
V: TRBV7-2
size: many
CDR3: CASSLGGSNSPLHF
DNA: TGTGCCAGCAGCTTAGGTGGCTCAAATTCACCCCTCCACTTT

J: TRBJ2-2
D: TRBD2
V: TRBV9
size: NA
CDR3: CASSLGPGTSGTFSGELFF
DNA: TGTGCCAGCAGCCTGGGGCCGGGTACTAGCGGGACATTTTCCGGGGAGCTGTTTTTT

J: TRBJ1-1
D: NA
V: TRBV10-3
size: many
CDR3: CAIKKDGNTEAFF
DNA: TGTGCCATCAAAAAGGACGGGAACACTGAAGCTTTCTTT

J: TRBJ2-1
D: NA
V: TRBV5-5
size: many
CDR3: CASSLVASEQFF
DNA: TGTGCCAGCAGCTTGGTTGCGTCTGAGCAGTTCTTC

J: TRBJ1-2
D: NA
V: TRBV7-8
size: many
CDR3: CASSLAGEGNLGYTF
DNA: TGTGCCAGCAGCTTAGCCGGCGAGGGAAATCTTGGCTACACCTTC

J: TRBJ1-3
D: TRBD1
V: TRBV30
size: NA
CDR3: CAWGTGLGNTIYF
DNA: TGTGCCTGGGGGACAGGATTAGGAAACACCATATATTTT

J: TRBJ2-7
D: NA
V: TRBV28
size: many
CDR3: CASSITHPGYEQYF
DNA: TGTGCCAGCAGTATAACCCATCCAGGTTACGAGCAGTACTTC

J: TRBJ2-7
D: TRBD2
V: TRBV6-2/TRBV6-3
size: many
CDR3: CASKAGGDPYEQYF
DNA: TGTGCCAGCAAGGCTGGGGGGGACCCCTACGAGCAGTACTTC

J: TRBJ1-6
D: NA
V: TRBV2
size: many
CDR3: CASRDTSSPLHF
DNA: TGTGCCAGCAGGGATACTTCTTCACCCCTCCACTTT

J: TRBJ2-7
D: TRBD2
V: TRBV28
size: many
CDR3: CASSLVLAGPHGAYEQYF
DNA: TGTGCCAGCAGTTTAGTCCTAGCGGGGCCCCACGGGGCCTACGAGCAGTACTTC

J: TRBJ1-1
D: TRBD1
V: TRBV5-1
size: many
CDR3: CASSGMDRRYTEAFF
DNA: TGCGCCAGCAGCGGAATGGACAGGCGATACACTGAAGCTTTCTTT

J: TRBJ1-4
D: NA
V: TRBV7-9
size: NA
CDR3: CASSLEGSSNEKLFF
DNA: TGTGCCAGCAGCTTAGAGGGTTCGAGTAATGAAAAACTGTTTTTT

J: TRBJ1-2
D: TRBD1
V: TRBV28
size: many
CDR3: CASSSRGQGSNYGYTF
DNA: TGTGCCAGCAGTTCCCGGGGACAGGGGTCAAACTATGGCTACACCTTC

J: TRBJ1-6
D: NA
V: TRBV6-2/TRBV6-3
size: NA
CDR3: CASSYLAGVDNSPLHF
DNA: TGTGCCAGCAGTTATTTGGCTGGGGTTGATAATTCACCCCTCCACTTT

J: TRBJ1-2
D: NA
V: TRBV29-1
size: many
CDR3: CSVNTDYGYTF
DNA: TGCAGCGTTAACACCGACTATGGCTACACCTTC

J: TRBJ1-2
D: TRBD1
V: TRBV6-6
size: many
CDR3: CASSYSITGVGYTF
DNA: TGTGCCAGCAGTTACTCGATAACAGGGGTTGGCTACACCTTC

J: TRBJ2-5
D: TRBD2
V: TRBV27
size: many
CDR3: CASSFIGTSGTRGETQYF
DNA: TGTGCCAGCAGTTTTATCGGGACTAGCGGGACCCGGGGGGAGACCCAGTACTTC

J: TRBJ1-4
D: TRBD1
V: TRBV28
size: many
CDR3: CASSTGGAGGEKLFF
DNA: TGTGCCAGCAGTACAGGGGGCGCGGGGGGTGAAAAACTGTTTTTT

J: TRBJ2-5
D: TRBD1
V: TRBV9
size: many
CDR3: CASSSDRDQETQYF
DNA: TGTGCCAGCAGCTCAGACAGGGACCAAGAGACCCAGTACTTC

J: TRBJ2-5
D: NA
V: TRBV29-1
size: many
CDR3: CSAERDLQETQYF
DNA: TGCAGCGCCGAACGGGACCTCCAAGAGACCCAGTACTTC

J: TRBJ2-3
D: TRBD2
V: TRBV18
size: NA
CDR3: CARPPQTSGSADTQYF
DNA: TGTGCCAGACCACCACAGACTAGCGGGAGTGCAGATACGCAGTATTTT

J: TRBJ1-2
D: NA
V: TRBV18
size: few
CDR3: CASSPGDNYGYTF
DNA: TGTGCCAGCTCACCAGGGGATAACTATGGCTACACCTTC

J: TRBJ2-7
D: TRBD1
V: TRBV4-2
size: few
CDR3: CASSHYRDSYEQYF
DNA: TGTGCCAGCAGCCATTACCGGGACAGCTACGAGCAGTACTTC

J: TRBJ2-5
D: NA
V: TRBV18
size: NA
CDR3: CASSLSYQETQYF
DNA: TGTGCCAGCTCACTTTCGTACCAAGAGACCCAGTACTTC

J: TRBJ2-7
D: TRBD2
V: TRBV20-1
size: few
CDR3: CSARELAGGSYEQYF
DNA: TGCAGTGCTAGAGAACTAGCGGGAGGTTCCTACGAGCAGTACTTC

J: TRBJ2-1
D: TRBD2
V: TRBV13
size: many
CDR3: CASSPRLAEHLSYNEQFF
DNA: TGTGCCAGCAGCCCACGACTAGCGGAGCACCTAAGCTACAATGAGCAGTTCTTC

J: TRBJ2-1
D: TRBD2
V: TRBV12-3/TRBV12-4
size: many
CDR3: CASSPSGLGNNEQFF
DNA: TGTGCCAGCAGTCCCTCAGGACTAGGGAACAATGAGCAGTTCTTC

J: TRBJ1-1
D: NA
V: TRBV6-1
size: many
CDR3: CASSAYRENTEAFF
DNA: TGTGCCAGCAGTGCCTACAGGGAGAACACTGAAGCTTTCTTT

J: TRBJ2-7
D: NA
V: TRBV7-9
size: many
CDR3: CASSLYGTYEQYF
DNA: TGTGCCAGCAGCTTATACGGGACCTACGAGCAGTACTTC

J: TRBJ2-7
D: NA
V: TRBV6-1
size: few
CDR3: CASTENYEQYF
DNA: TGTGCCAGCACAGAAAACTACGAGCAGTACTTC

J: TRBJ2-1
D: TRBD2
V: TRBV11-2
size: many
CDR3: CASSIRTSGNYEQFF
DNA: TGTGCCAGCAGCATAAGGACTAGCGGGAACTATGAGCAGTTCTTC

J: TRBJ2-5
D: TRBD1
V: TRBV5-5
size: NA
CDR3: CASSFGTGLQETQYF
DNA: TGTGCCAGCAGCTTCGGGACAGGCTTACAAGAGACCCAGTACTTC

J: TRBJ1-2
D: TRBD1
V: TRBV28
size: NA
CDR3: CASSGSGGPEPYGYTF
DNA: TGTGCCAGCAGTGGATCAGGGGGCCCTGAACCATATGGCTACACCTTC

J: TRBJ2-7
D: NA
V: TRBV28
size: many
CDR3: CASSRSQSYEQYF
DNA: TGTGCCAGCAGCCGATCACAGTCCTACGAGCAGTACTTC

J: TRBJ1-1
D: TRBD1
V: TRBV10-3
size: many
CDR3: CAILAGTGGGTEAFF
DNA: TGTGCCATCCTCGCCGGGACAGGGGGCGGCACTGAAGCTTTCTTT

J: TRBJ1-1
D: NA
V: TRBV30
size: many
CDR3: CAWSGENTEAFF
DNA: TGTGCCTGGAGTGGGGAGAACACTGAAGCTTTCTTT

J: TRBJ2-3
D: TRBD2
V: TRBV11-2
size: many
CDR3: CASSLLAGGGDTQYF
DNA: TGTGCCAGCAGCTTGCTAGCGGGAGGCGGAGATACGCAGTATTTT

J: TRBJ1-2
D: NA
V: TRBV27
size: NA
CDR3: CASSPSLTIWGGYTF
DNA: TGTGCCAGCAGTCCCTCACTTACTATATGGGGTGGCTACACCTTC

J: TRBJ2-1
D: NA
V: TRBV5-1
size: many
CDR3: CASSLVRGVYNEQFF
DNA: TGCGCCAGCAGCTTGGTCAGGGGAGTCTACAATGAGCAGTTCTTC

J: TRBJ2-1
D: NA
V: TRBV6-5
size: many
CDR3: CASSYTQGSYSYNEQFF
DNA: TGTGCCAGCAGTTACACCCAGGGGTCATACTCCTACAATGAGCAGTTCTTC

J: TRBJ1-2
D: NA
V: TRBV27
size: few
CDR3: CASSPTVGVPGYTF
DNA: TGTGCCAGCAGTCCTACAGTGGGAGTTCCGGGCTACACCTTC

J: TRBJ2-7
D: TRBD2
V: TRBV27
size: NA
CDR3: CASSLRATSGRLGFSYEQYF
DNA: TGTGCCAGCAGTCTGAGGGCGACTAGCGGGAGATTAGGGTTCTCCTACGAGCAGTACTTC

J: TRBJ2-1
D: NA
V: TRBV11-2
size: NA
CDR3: CASSLLPKGGRGERGFF
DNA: TGTGCCAGCAGCTTACTCCCAAAGGGGGGGCGCGGGGAAAGAGGGTTCTTC

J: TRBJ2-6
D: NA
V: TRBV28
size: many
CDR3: CAARRGSGANVLTF
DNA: TGTGCCGCCAGGAGGGGGTCTGGGGCCAACGTCCTGACTTTC

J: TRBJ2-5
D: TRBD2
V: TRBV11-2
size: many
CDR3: CASSLGTLGGYGTQYF
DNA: TGTGCCAGCAGCTTAGGGACATTGGGAGGGTACGGGACCCAGTACTTC

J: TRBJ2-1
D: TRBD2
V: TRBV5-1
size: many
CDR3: CASRGLAGGGEQFF
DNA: TGCGCCAGCAGAGGACTAGCGGGAGGAGGTGAGCAGTTCTTC

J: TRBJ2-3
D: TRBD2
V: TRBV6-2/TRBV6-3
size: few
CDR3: CASSYTYTSETDTQYF
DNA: TGTGCCAGCAGTTACACCTATACTAGCGAGACAGATACGCAGTATTTT

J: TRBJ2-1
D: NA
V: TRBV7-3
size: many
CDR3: CASSTTGGLNEQFF
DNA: TGTGCCAGCAGCACAACCGGGGGGCTCAATGAGCAGTTCTTC

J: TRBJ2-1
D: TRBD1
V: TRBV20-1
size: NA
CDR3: CSASPGDRANNEQFF
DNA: TGCAGTGCTAGCCCCGGGGACAGAGCAAACAATGAGCAGTTCTTC

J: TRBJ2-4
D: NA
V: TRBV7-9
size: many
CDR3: CASSPLPGFKNIQYF
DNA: TGTGCCAGCAGTCCACTTCCGGGATTCAAAAACATTCAGTACTTC

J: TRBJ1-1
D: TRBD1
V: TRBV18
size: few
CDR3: CASSPDRLGTEAFF
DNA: TGTGCCAGCTCACCGGACAGGCTGGGAACTGAAGCTTTCTTT

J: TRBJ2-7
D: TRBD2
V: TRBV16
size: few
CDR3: CATTSGSRYEQYF
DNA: TGTGCCACCACTAGCGGGAGCAGGTACGAGCAGTACTTC